The rows below give T cell receptor beta chains drawn from one sample of a study of T-cell reconstitution after alpha-beta-depleted transplantation in children. TCRdb re-derived calls from the PCR reads in MiXCR, one entry per CDR3 protein. Of about 510,000 distinct CDR3 sequences detected, approximately 10% appear once; the ten largest clones hold approximately 15%. The specimen comprised PBMCs, mostly from graft donor cells, sampled 180 days after TCRalphabeta/CD19-depleted stem cell transplant. Receptors originate from a female patient aged 2 to 10 who had a stem cell transplant for aplastic anemia, so the T cells may come from the graft donor. CDR3s leave out the opening cysteine and the closing phenylalanine or tryptophan.

V: TRBV5-6; J: TRBJ2-2; CDR3: ASSLGLAGAPGELF
V: TRBV20-1; J: TRBJ2-2; CDR3: SARTGGRTGELF
V: TRBV28; J: TRBJ2-5; CDR3: ASRFWGETQY
V: TRBV7-2; J: TRBJ2-2; CDR3: ASSLQRSNTGELF
V: TRBV15; J: TRBJ2-1; CDR3: ATSREPGYNEQF
V: TRBV20-1; J: TRBJ2-5; CDR3: SASIQGEETQY
V: TRBV12-3/TRBV12-4; J: TRBJ2-6; CDR3: ASSSRWDSRPSGANVLT
V: TRBV5-1; J: TRBJ2-5; CDR3: ASSPPTGRETQY
V: TRBV4-3; J: TRBJ2-7; CDR3: ASSHDGRSYEQY
V: TRBV6-5; J: TRBJ1-2; CDR3: ASSYFRTANYGYT
V: TRBV20-1; J: TRBJ2-3; CDR3: SATRTPDTQY
V: TRBV12-3/TRBV12-4; J: TRBJ2-1; CDR3: ASSPLTANYNEQF
V: TRBV5-1; J: TRBJ1-6; CDR3: ASSLKTGGSNSPLH
V: TRBV20-1; J: TRBJ2-3; CDR3: SARRRGPWVNTQY
V: TRBV21-1; J: TRBJ2-1; CDR3: ASSKAAKDNEQF
V: TRBV10-3; J: TRBJ1-1; CDR3: AISEGGRGLTEAF
V: TRBV12-3/TRBV12-4; J: TRBJ2-5; CDR3: ASSFHGAGPETQY
V: TRBV29-1; J: TRBJ2-3; CDR3: SVVRGLTDTQY
V: TRBV20-1; J: TRBJ2-3; CDR3: SSKGLARDTQY
V: TRBV7-2; J: TRBJ1-1; CDR3: ASSLAGGVAF
V: TRBV5-6; J: TRBJ2-5; CDR3: ASSSDRKRTQY
V: TRBV12-5; J: TRBJ2-1; CDR3: ASGLVLAGGYNEQF
V: TRBV28; J: TRBJ2-5; CDR3: ASSLLSLEVYQETQY
V: TRBV20-1; J: TRBJ1-5; CDR3: SATTGTGDQPQH
V: TRBV11-2; J: TRBJ2-2; CDR3: ASSPRVQLTTGELF
V: TRBV15; J: TRBJ2-3; CDR3: ATGRTSTDTQY
V: TRBV7-2; J: TRBJ2-3; CDR3: ASSSVTSGGTQY
V: TRBV10-2; J: TRBJ2-1; CDR3: ASRTAGGRYNEQF
V: TRBV7-2; J: TRBJ2-1; CDR3: ASSWPGAIYNEQF